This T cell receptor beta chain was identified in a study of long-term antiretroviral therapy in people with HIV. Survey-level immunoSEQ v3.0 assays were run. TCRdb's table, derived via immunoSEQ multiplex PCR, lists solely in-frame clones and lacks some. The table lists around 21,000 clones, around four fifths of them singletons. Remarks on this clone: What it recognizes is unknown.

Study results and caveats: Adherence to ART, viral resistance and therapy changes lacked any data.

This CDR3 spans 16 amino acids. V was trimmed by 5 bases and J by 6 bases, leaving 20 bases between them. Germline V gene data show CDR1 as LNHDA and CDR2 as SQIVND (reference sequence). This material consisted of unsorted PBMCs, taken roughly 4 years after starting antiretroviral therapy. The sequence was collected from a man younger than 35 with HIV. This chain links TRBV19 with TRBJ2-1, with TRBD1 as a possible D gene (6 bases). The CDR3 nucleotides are TGTGCCAGTAGTGCCCCCGGGACACACCAACGCAATGAGCAGTTCTTC. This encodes CASSAPGTHQRNEQFF.